This passage covers 16 T cell receptor beta chains from one sample sequenced in a study of blood T cell repertoires in COVID-19. Assay used: immunoSEQ multiplex PCR; TCRdb lists only in-frame clones, some missing. The sample lists 150,000 to 190,000 clones; 75% to 90% were seen once. Sequencing was done on a sample of peripheral blood. The receptor source for this set is a man in his 60s with acute or convalescent COVID-19.

V is TRBV7-9 and J is TRBJ1-5; D remains ambiguous. CDR3 length: 16 residues. CDR1 and CDR2 (germline): SEHNR, FQNEAQ (reference sequence). The ends were cut back, 5 bases at V and 0 bases at J, with 14 bases in the middle. CDR3 sequence (DNA): TGTGCCAGCAGCAGAAGCGGTGGGAATAGCAATCAGCCCCAGCATTTT. Its protein is CASSRSGGNSNQPQHF. Full variable domain (remainder filled in from reference TRBV7-9 and TRBJ1-5): DTGVSQNPRHKITKRGQNVTFRCDPISEHNRLYWYRQTLGQGPEFLTYFQNEAQLEKSRLLSDRFSAERPKGSFSTLEIQRTEQGDSAMYLCASSRSGGNSNQPQHFGDGTRLSIL.

DNA of the CDR3: TGTGCCAGCAGCTTGGTTGGGAGTACCACAGATACGCAGTATTTT. Amino acids: CASSLVGSTTDTQYF. This chain uses TRBV5-5 with TRBJ2-3; D is perhaps TRBD2 (5 bases). The V end was cut by 0 bases, the J end by 2 bases, with 10 bases between. The CDR3 spans 15 residues. Germline CDR1 reads SGHKS; CDR2 reads YYEKEE (reference sequence).

The chain couples TRBV4-3 to TRBJ2-7; 10 nucleotides align to TRBD2. The V gene end was trimmed by 4 bases and the J gene end by 5 bases; junction bases not matched to a gene: 8. Germline loops: CDR1 LGHNA, CDR2 YSLEER. CDR3 length equals 15 residues. CDR3 in DNA: TGCGCCAGCAGCCCCGCAAGCGGGGGGGCCAACGAGCAGTACTTC. This sequence encodes CASSPASGGANEQYF.

This clone was observed once. J is TRBJ2-7 and V is TRBV28; D ambiguous. The CDR3 sequence is 12 residues long. In germline, CDR1 is MDHEN, CDR2 SYDVKM. Trimming stripped 7 bases from V and 0 bases from J, with 7 bases between. CDR3: CASTNTSYEQYF. CDR3 nucleotides: TGTGCCAGCACAAACACCTCCTACGAGCAGTACTTC. Looking up the rest from reference TRBV28 and TRBJ2-7 gives the full variable domain: DVKVTQSSRYLVKRTGEKVFLECVQDMDHENMFWYRQDPGLGLRLIYFSYDVKMKEKGDIPEGYSVSREKKERFSLILESASTNQTSMYLCASTNTSYEQYFGPGTRLTVT.

V usage is TRBV6-1 and J usage is TRBJ2-7, with D unclear. Germline assignment: CDR1 MNHNS and CDR2 SASEGT. V gave up 2 bases and J gave up 6 bases, with 14 bases separating them. The CDR3 consists of 14 residues. The CDR3 spells CASSESSKYPEQYF. CDR3 in DNA: TGTGCCAGCAGTGAATCTAGTAAATATCCCGAGCAGTACTTC.

This chain joins TRBV6-2 or TRBV6-3 and TRBJ1-1; TRBD1 aligns across 7 bases. Germline-derived CDR1 and CDR2 are MNHEY and SVGEGT. The CDR3 consists of 17 residues. V shed 0 bases and J 1 base; nucleotides not matched to a gene: 8. CDR3 bases: TGTGCCAGCAGTTACTCGATAAAAGGACAGGCGAACACTGAAGCTTTCTTT. Protein product: CASSYSIKGQANTEAFF.

The V gene is TRBV19, the J gene TRBJ2-6, with D tentatively TRBD1 (5 bases). The CDR3 loop spans 14 amino acids. V lost 4 bases to trimming and J lost 1 base, with 5 bases between them. Germline V lookup: CDR1 LNHDA, CDR2 SQIVND (reference sequence). CDR3 sequence (DNA): TGTGCCAGTAGTACAGGGTCTGGGGCCAACGTCCTGACTTTC. Translating it yields CASSTGSGANVLTF.

Regarding this clone: Other DNA sequences in this specimen translate into the identical CDR3. The chain uses TRBV24-1 and TRBJ1-5; 9 positions agree with TRBD1. Losses at the gene ends were 7 bases for V and 6 bases for J; bases not matched to a gene: 3. From germline, CDR1 is KGHDR and CDR2 SFDVKD. The CDR3 extends over 13 amino acids. The CDR3 is CATSRDRVQPQHF. CDR3 nucleotide sequence: TGTGCCACCAGCCGGGACAGGGTTCAGCCCCAGCATTTT.

The CDR3 spells CASSLAGGPPYEQYF. The CDR3 DNA reads TGTGCCAGCAGTCTAGCGGGGGGTCCCCCCTACGAGCAGTACTTC. The chain is built from TRBV7-2 and TRBJ2-7; 11 bases are shared with TRBD2. The CDR3 loop spans 15 amino acids. Trimming removed 6 bases from V and 2 bases from J; junction bases left unmatched: 6. The germline V gene encodes CDR1 SGHTA and CDR2 FQGNSA.

The CDR3 nucleotides read TGTGCCAGCAGTTACACAGGCCGTGCTATCGGGGAGCAGTACTTC. Translation: CASSYTGRAIGEQYF. This sequence joins TRBV6-5 and TRBJ2-7; a possible D gene is TRBD1 (5 bases). The V gene lost 2 bases and the J gene lost 7 bases, with 18 bases spanning the gap. CDR3 length: 15 amino acids. Germline CDR1 and CDR2: MNHEY and SVGAGI.

This chain joins TRBV11-2 and TRBJ2-7; TRBD2 matches at 9 bases. Germline V CDR1 and CDR2: SGHAT, FQNNGV. V dropped 4 bases and J dropped 6; count of bases not matched to a gene: 10. The CDR3 consists of 15 residues. As DNA, the CDR3 is TGTGCCAGCAGCTCTATAGCGGGAGCCGGCCTCGAGCAGTACTTC. Its protein is CASSSIAGAGLEQYF.

The V call is TRBV24-1, the J call TRBJ2-1, with 7 bases aligning to TRBD2. The CDR3 consists of 11 residues. The germline V gene encodes CDR1 KGHDR and CDR2 SFDVKD. V lost 6 bases, J lost 9 bases, and 1 base stayed unmatched. The DNA for the CDR3 is TGTGCCACCAGTTGGGAGGGTGAGCAGTTCTTC. Translation: CATSWEGEQFF.

The chain carries TRBV5-6 and TRBJ2-7; possibly TRBD1 for D (5 bases). In germline, CDR1 is SGHDT, CDR2 YYEEEE. V was pared by 5 bases and J by 6 bases, with 15 bases between. CDR3 length: 13 amino acids. The CDR3 spells CASRAGRVGEQYF. CDR3 nucleotide sequence: TGTGCCAGCAGGGCTGGCAGGGTGGGCGAGCAGTACTTC.

This chain joins TRBV4-2 and TRBJ1-2; 9 bases line up with TRBD1. V was clipped by 2 bases and J by 4 bases; unmatched bases: 8. The germline CDR1 and CDR2 sequences are LGHNA and YNFKEQ. The CDR3 contains 16 residues. The CDR3 nucleotides read TGTGCCAGCAGCCAAACCGGACAGGGGACGACCTATGGCTACACCTTC. Translated, it gives CASSQTGQGTTYGYTF.

The genes are TRBV9 and TRBJ1-2; TRBD1 might be the D (5 bases). The CDR3 length is 15 residues. Germline CDR1 SGDLS, CDR2 YYNGEE. V gave up 3 bases and J gave up 0 bases, with 12 bases separating them. Here the CDR3 reads CASSASAGTNYGYTF. In nucleotides, the CDR3 is TGTGCCAGCAGCGCGAGTGCAGGGACTAACTATGGCTACACCTTC.

As concerns this clone: Relative to the germline gene, one junction end is altered; a read error may explain this. The J gene is TRBJ2-2, the V gene TRBV7-7; TRBD2 matches 12 bases. Looked up from germline, CDR1 is SSHAT and CDR2 is FNYEAQ (reference sequence). The CDR3 covers 16 residues. The CDR3 sequence is CASSSGLAGSGGELFF. The CDR3 DNA reads TGTGCTAGCAGCTCCGGACTAGCGGGATCCGGCGGGGAGCTGTTTTTT.